A selection of T cell receptor beta chains follows, all from one sample in a study of blood T cell repertoires in COVID-19. Measured with immunoSEQ multiplex PCR; TCRdb has only the in-frame clones, and not every one. The data hold hundreds of thousands of clones, with around 91% observed a single time. Sequenced input: PBMCs or T cells enriched from blood (not recorded which). Every receptor here comes from a woman aged 18-30 years with acute COVID-19. CDR3s include the opening cysteine and the closing phenylalanine or tryptophan. Fields, in order: J gene, D gene, clone size, V gene, CDR3 protein, CDR3 DNA. A D gene is named only where the DNA matches it firmly. Clone size is shown for a subset of rows, as once, few, many or a class of expanded clone.

TRBJ2-1	-	-	TRBV5-1	CASSGDGAGNEQFF	TGCGCCAGCAGCGGCGACGGAGCTGGGAATGAGCAGTTCTTC
TRBJ1-2	-	-	TRBV3-1/TRBV3-2	CASSPPPSGAFNYGYTF	TGTGCCAGCAGCCCCCCCCCTTCAGGCGCCTTTAACTATGGCTACACCTTC
TRBJ2-1	TRBD2	-	TRBV18	CASSPTGTRNEQFF	TGTGCCAGCTCACCAACCGGGACTAGAAATGAGCAGTTCTTC
TRBJ2-1	-	-	TRBV5-4	CASTIPGASPSSYNEQFF	TGTGCCAGCACCATCCCCGGAGCGTCACCCAGCTCCTACAATGAGCAGTTCTTC
TRBJ1-4	TRBD1	once	TRBV6-5	CASRENQGEKLFF	TGTGCCAGCAGGGAGAACCAGGGGGAGAAACTGTTTTTT
TRBJ2-7	-	-	TRBV5-6	CASSFDSYEQYF	TGTGCCAGCAGCTTTGACAGCTACGAGCAGTACTTC
TRBJ1-1	-	few	TRBV7-3	CASSIDTNTEAFF	TGTGCCAGCAGCATAGACACGAACACTGAAGCTTTCTTT
TRBJ1-1	TRBD1	-	TRBV5-1	CASSWGDRGPTEAFF	TGCGCCAGCAGCTGGGGGGACAGGGGACCCACTGAAGCTTTCTTT
TRBJ2-1	TRBD2	-	TRBV7-9	CASSLVLAGSNEQFF	TGTGCCAGCAGCTTAGTACTAGCGGGCTCCAATGAGCAGTTCTTC
TRBJ2-7	-	-	TRBV6-2/TRBV6-3	CASSSPGPGAYEQYF	TGTGCCAGCAGTTCTCCGGGACCAGGGGCCTACGAGCAGTACTTC
TRBJ1-2	-	once	TRBV11-2	CASSPPQGIYGYTF	TGTGCCAGCAGCCCCCCGCAGGGGATATATGGCTACACCTTC
TRBJ1-1	TRBD1	-	TRBV5-1	CASSLKGTGDTEAFF	TGCGCCAGCAGCTTGAAGGGGACAGGGGACACTGAAGCTTTCTTT
TRBJ2-5	TRBD2	-	TRBV30	CACLAGVMEETQYF	TGTGCCTGTTTAGCGGGAGTAATGGAGGAGACCCAGTACTTC
TRBJ1-1	TRBD1	-	TRBV11-3	CASSRQRQGRCGRTEAFF	TGTGCCAGCAGCCGACAGAGACAGGGTAGGTGTGGTAGAACTGAAGCTTTCTTT
TRBJ1-5	TRBD1	-	TRBV28	CASRYGTAHSNQPQHF	TGTGCCAGCAGGTACGGGACAGCCCATAGCAATCAGCCCCAGCATTTT
TRBJ2-5	TRBD2	-	TRBV29-1	CSVVPSGSGAQETQYF	TGCAGCGTTGTACCTAGCGGGAGCGGGGCCCAAGAGACCCAGTACTTC
TRBJ2-1	TRBD2	once	TRBV7-9	CASSQTSGSYNEQFF	TGTGCCAGCAGCCAAACTAGCGGGTCCTACAATGAGCAGTTCTTC
TRBJ2-7	-	-	TRBV11-2	CASSLEGYEDTVYEQYF	TGTGCCAGCAGCTTAGAAGGTTACGAGGATACGGTCTACGAGCAGTACTTC
TRBJ2-7	-	-	TRBV12-3/TRBV12-4	CASSPGASYEQYF	TGTGCCAGCAGTCCAGGGGCCTCCTACGAGCAGTACTTC
TRBJ2-7	TRBD1	-	TRBV6-5	CASKLGQGFYEQYF	TGTGCCAGCAAACTTGGACAGGGGTTCTACGAGCAGTACTTC
TRBJ1-1	-	-	TRBV6-2/TRBV6-3	CASSSSRGGTEAFF	TGTGCCAGCAGTTCGTCCCGGGGAGGCACTGAAGCTTTCTTT
TRBJ1-4	-	few	TRBV3-1/TRBV3-2	CASSQVWGGLDEKLFF	TGTGCCAGCAGCCAAGTTTGGGGGGGACTAGATGAAAAACTGTTTTTT
TRBJ1-4	TRBD1	-	TRBV5-4	CASSLQGTNEKLFF	TGTGCCAGCAGCTTACAGGGGACTAATGAAAAACTGTTTTTT
TRBJ2-3	TRBD2	-	TRBV19	CASGRRTRSTDTQYF	TGTGCCAGCGGGAGGAGGACTCGAAGCACAGATACGCAGTATTTT
TRBJ1-2	TRBD1	once	TRBV27	CASSSGTGVDGYTF	TGTGCCAGCAGTTCTGGGACAGGGGTGGACGGCTACACCTTC